This record covers a single T cell receptor beta chain. What it recognizes is unknown. The data were obtained in a study of Ad26.COV2.S vaccination and SARS-CoV-2 variants. Study context: Ad26.COV2.S shots went into the muscle once or twice, 56 days apart.

Overall study results and limits: Similar non-spike TCR breadth was observed in recipients of vaccine and of placebo. Substantial breadth was reported for post-vaccination spike-specific CD8+ and CD4+ T cells.

Repertoires were generated with immunoSEQ multiplex PCR, while TCRdb's copy carries only in-frame clones and drops some. The profile shows about 240,000 clones, roughly 88% of them singletons. Treatment indicated: roughly 19 received Ad26.COV2.S at low or high dose, single or two shots; roughly five received placebo; per-sample allocation not given. All samples were drawn on day 63, counting from the first vaccine or placebo injection. The individual, an adult aged 18-55 years, was a donor in Boston. The sequence was obtained from a person between 18 and 60 years old who received the Ad26.COV2.S COVID-19 vaccine or a placebo. The source material was peripheral blood, sampled in a trial of Ad26.COV2.S vaccine versus placebo.

This chain's CDR3 is CASSQSGGQLFF. CDR3 coding DNA: TGCGCCAGCAGCCAATCGGGCGGTCAGCTGTTTTTT. This sequence joins TRBV4-1 and TRBJ2-2; D call uncertain. Trimming shortened V by 2 bases and J by 12 bases, and 10 bases separated the two germline ends. This CDR3 spans 12 amino acids. CDR1 MGHRA and CDR2 YSYEKL come from the germline V gene.